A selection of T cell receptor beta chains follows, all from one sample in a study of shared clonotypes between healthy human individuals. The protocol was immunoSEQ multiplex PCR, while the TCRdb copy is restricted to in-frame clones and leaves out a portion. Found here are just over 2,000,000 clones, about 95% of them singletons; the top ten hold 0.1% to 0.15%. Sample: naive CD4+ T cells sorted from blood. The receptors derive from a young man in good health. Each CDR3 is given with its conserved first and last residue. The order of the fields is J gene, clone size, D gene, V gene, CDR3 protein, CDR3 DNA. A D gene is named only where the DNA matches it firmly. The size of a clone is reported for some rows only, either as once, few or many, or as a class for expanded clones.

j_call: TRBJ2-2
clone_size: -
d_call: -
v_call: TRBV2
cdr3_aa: CASSVGQKNTGELFF
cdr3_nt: TGTGCCAGCAGTGTCGGGCAGAAAAACACCGGGGAGCTGTTTTTT

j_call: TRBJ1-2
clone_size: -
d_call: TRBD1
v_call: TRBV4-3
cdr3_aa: CASSRATGNYGYTF
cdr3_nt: TGCGCCAGCAGCCGAGCGACAGGGAACTATGGCTACACCTTC

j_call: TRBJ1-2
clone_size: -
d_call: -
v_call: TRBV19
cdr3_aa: CASSEGGGGYTF
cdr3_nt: TGTGCCAGTAGTGAAGGGGGAGGTGGCTACACCTTC

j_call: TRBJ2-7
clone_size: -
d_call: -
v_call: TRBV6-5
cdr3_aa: CASSYTGYEQYF
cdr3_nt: TGTGCCAGCAGTTACACGGGTTACGAGCAGTACTTC

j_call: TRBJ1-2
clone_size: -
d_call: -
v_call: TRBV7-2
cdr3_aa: CASSLDGGLNDYGYTF
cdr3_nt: TGTGCCAGCAGCCTAGACGGGGGATTAAACGACTATGGCTACACCTTC

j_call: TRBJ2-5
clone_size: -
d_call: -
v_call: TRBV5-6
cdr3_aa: CASSWAEGQETQYF
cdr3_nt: TGTGCCAGCAGCTGGGCCGAGGGTCAAGAGACCCAGTACTTC

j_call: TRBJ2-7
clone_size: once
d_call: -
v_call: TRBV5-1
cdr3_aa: CASSFGGVGLGEQYF
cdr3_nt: TGCGCCAGCAGCTTTGGCGGCGTTGGGCTGGGGGAGCAGTACTTC

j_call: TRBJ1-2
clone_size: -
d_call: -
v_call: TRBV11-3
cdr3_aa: CASSLPPMGALEGYTF
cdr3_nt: TGTGCCAGCAGCTTACCCCCCATGGGGGCCCTAGAGGGCTACACCTTC

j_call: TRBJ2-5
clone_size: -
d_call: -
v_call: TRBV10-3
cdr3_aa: CAIGAGQLEETQYF
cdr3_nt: TGTGCCATTGGGGCGGGACAATTGGAAGAGACCCAGTACTTC

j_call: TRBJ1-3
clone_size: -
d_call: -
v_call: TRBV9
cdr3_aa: CASSETSRIGNTIYF
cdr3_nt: TGTGCCAGCAGCGAAACGAGTCGAATTGGAAACACCATATATTTT

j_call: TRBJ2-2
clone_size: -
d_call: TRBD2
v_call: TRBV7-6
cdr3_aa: CASSPSGTNTGELFF
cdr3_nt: TGTGCCAGCAGCCCTAGCGGTACGAACACCGGGGAGCTGTTTTTT

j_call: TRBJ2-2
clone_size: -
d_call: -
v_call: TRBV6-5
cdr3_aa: CASSYLTGELFF
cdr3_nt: TGTGCCAGCAGTTATTTAACCGGGGAGCTGTTTTTT

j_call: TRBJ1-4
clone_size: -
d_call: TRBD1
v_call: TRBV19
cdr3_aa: CASSLQGAINEKLFF
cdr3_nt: TGTGCCAGTAGTTTACAGGGGGCGATTAATGAAAAACTGTTTTTT

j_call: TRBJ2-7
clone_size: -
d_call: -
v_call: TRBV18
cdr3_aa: CASSPTGTKYEQYF
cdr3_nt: TGTGCCAGCTCCCCCACCGGGACCAAGTACGAGCAGTACTTC

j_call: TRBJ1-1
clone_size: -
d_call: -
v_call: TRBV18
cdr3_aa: CASSSTEAFF
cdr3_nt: TGTGCCAGCTCAAGCACTGAAGCTTTCTTT

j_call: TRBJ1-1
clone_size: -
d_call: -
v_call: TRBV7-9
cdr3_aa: CASSFGERTEAFF
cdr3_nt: TGTGCCAGCAGCTTCGGGGAGAGGACTGAAGCTTTCTTT

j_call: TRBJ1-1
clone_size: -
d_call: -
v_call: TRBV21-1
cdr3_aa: CASSNEPPQESNTEAFF
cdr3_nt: TGTGCCAGCAGCAATGAGCCACCGCAGGAGTCGAACACTGAAGCTTTCTTT

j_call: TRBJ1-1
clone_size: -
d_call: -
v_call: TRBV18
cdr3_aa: CASSPYDGSNTEAFF
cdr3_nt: TGTGCCAGCTCACCATATGACGGCTCGAACACTGAAGCTTTCTTT

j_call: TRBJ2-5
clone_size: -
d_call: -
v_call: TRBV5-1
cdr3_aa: CASKGKPTVGQYF
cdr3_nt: TGCGCCAGCAAGGGGAAACCGACAGTAGGCCAGTACTTC

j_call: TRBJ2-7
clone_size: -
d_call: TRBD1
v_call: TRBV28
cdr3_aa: CASSATGTGIYEQYF
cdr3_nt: TGTGCCAGCAGCGCGACCGGGACAGGTATCTACGAGCAGTACTTC

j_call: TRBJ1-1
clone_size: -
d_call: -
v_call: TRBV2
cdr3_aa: CASSGEDRNTEAFF
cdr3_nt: TGTGCCAGCAGTGGAGAGGACCGGAACACTGAAGCTTTCTTT

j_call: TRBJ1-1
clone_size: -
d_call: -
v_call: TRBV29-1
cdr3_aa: CSVTGRANTEAFF
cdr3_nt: TGCAGCGTTACGGGCAGAGCGAACACTGAAGCTTTCTTT

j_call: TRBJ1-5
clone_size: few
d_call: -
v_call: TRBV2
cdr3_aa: CASARENQPQHF
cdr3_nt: TGTGCCAGCGCCAGAGAGAATCAGCCCCAGCATTTT

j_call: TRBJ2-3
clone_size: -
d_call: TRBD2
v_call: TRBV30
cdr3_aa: CAWGRLAGTDTQYF
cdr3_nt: TGTGCCTGGGGGAGACTAGCGGGCACAGATACGCAGTATTTT

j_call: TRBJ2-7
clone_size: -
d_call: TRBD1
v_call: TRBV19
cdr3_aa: CASSTGQGARSYEQYF
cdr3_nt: TGTGCCAGTAGTACGGGACAGGGAGCCCGCTCCTACGAGCAGTACTTC

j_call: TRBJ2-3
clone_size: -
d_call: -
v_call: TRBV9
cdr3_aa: CASSVAGGVTDTQYF
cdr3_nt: TGTGCCAGCAGCGTAGCGGGCGGGGTCACAGATACGCAGTATTTT

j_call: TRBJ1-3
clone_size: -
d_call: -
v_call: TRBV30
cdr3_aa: CAGYRDPSSGNTIYF
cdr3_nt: TGTGCCGGATACAGGGACCCGAGCTCTGGAAACACCATATATTTT

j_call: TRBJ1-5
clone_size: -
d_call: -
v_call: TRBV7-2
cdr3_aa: CASTPGRGSNQPQHF
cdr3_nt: TGTGCCAGCACCCCAGGGAGGGGAAGCAATCAGCCCCAGCATTTT

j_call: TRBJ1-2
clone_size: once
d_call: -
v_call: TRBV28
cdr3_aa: CASSLYAEDYGYTF
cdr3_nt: TGTGCCAGCAGTTTATACGCGGAGGACTATGGCTACACCTTC

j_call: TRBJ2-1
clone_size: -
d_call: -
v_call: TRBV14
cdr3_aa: CASSPPGLNHNEQFF
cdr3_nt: TGTGCCAGCAGCCCGCCGGGACTTAACCACAATGAGCAGTTCTTC

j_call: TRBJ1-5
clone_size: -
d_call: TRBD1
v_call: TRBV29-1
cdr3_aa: CSVQQGDQPQHF
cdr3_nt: TGCAGCGTCCAGCAGGGGGATCAGCCCCAGCATTTT

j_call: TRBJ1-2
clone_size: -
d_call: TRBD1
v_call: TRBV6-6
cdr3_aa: CASSADRGHGYTF
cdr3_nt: TGTGCCAGCAGTGCCGACAGGGGGCATGGCTACACCTTC

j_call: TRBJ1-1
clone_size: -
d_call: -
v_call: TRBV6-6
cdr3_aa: CASSPTVNTEAFF
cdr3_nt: TGTGCCAGCAGTCCCACAGTGAACACTGAAGCTTTCTTT

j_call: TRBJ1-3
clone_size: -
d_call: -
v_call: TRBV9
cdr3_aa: CASSVDSWSGTTGGNTIYF
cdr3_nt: TGTGCCAGCAGCGTAGATTCTTGGTCCGGGACGACGGGTGGAAACACCATATATTTT

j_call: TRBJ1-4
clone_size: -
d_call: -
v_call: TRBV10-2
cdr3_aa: CASSKTGGEGANEKLFF
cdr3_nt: TGCGCCAGCAGTAAGACGGGAGGGGAGGGGGCTAATGAAAAACTGTTTTTT

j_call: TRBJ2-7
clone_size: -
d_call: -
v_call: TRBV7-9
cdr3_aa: CASSLTRGVVSYEQYF
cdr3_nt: TGTGCCAGCAGCTTGACCCGAGGGGTGGTCTCCTACGAGCAGTACTTC

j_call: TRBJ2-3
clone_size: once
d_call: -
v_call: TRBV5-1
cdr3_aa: CASSLDPVGSTDTQYF
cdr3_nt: TGCGCCAGCAGCTTGGATCCAGTGGGTAGCACAGATACGCAGTATTTT

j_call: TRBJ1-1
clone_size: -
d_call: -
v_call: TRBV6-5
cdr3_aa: CASRRGRNTEAFF
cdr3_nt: TGTGCCAGCAGACGTGGACGGAACACTGAAGCTTTCTTT

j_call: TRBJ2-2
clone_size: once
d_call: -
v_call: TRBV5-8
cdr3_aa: CASSQGRVYGELFF
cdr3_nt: TGTGCCAGCAGCCAGGGACGAGTGTACGGGGAGCTGTTTTTT

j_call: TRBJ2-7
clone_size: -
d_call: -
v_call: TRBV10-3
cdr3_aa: CASSLALSSYEQYF
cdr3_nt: TGTGCCAGCAGCCTAGCGCTGAGCTCCTACGAGCAGTACTTC

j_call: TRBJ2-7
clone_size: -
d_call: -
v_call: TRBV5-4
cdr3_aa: CASSLDPTRSSYEQYF
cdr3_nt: TGTGCCAGCAGCTTAGATCCGACACGGAGTTCCTACGAGCAGTACTTC

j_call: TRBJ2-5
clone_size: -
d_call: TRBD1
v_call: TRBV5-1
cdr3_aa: CASSLERTGVGATQYF
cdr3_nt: TGCGCCAGCAGCTTGGAACGGACAGGGGTAGGGGCGACCCAGTACTTC

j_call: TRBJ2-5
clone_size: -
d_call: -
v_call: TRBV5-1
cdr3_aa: CASSQSDSPKGTQYF
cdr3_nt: TGCGCCAGCAGCCAATCTGACAGTCCGAAGGGGACCCAGTACTTC

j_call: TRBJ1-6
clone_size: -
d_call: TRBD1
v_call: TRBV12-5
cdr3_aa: CASGLVTGGDNSPLHF
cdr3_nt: TGTGCTAGTGGTTTGGTTACAGGGGGCGATAATTCACCCCTCCACTTT